This entry lists 19 T cell receptor beta chains sequenced from one sample in a study of chemoradiotherapy in HPV16-positive cancers. The method was immunoSEQ multiplex PCR; TCRdb's version includes in-frame clones alone and lacks a portion of them. The data show around 16,000 clones, 75% to 85% seen once. The biological material was taken from a patient who underwent chemoradiotherapy. Receptor source: a human donor with HPV-associated anogenital cancer.

V is TRBV7-6 and J is TRBJ2-7, with 8 bases that match TRBD1. J was trimmed by 5 bases and V by 5 bases; bases with no gene match: 11. The CDR3 runs to 15 residues. Germline assignment: CDR1 SGHVS and CDR2 FNYEAQ. CDR3 loop: CASSPGTGRIHEQYF. CDR3 nucleotides: TGTGCCAGCAGCCCCGGGACAGGAAGAATCCACGAGCAGTACTTC.

This chain uses TRBV2 with TRBJ2-1; 9 bases are a match to TRBD1. The CDR3 is 12 residues long. Germline V gene sequence: CDR1 SNHLY, CDR2 FYNNEI. The trim removed 8 bases at V and 7 bases at J, leaving 3 bases unmatched. The CDR3 reads CASGDRANEQFF. The CDR3 region has the DNA TGTGCCAGCGGGGACAGGGCGAATGAGCAGTTCTTC.

The chain uses TRBV28 and TRBJ2-7; no clear D gene. Germline V gene sequence: CDR1 MDHEN, CDR2 SYDVKM. Trimming removed 4 bases from V and 2 bases from J, with 9 bases in between. CDR3 length: 13 amino acids. The CDR3 reads CASSSSPAYEQYF. As DNA, the CDR3 is TGTGCCAGCAGTTCCAGTCCTGCCTACGAGCAGTACTTC.

This clone was observed a handful of times. The chain recombines TRBV18 with TRBJ1-2; the D gene is possibly TRBD1 (5 bases). The CDR3 consists of 18 residues. V dropped 2 bases and J dropped 0 bases, with 19 bases sitting between them. The germline V gene encodes CDR1 KGHSH and CDR2 LQKENI. For the CDR3, the DNA is TGTGCCAGCTCACCAGATGGTTGGGGAGAAGGGGCTAACTATGGCTACACCTTC. It is translated as CASSPDGWGEGANYGYTF.

The chain couples TRBV6-6 to TRBJ1-3, with 7 bases lining up with TRBD1. Trimming removed 5 bases from V and 0 bases from J; junction bases left unmatched: 7. The CDR3 has 16 residues. Germline loops: CDR1 MNHNY, CDR2 SVGAGI (reference sequence). The CDR3 DNA reads as TGTGCCAGCAGTCCTGGACAGGAAACCTCTGGAAACACCATATATTTT. It specifies CASSPGQETSGNTIYF.

This chain links TRBV4-2 with TRBJ2-5; a weak D match, TRBD1 (6 bases). Trimming left V 1 base short and J 1 base short, with 10 bases between. CDR1 and CDR2 from the germline V gene are LGHNA and YNFKEQ. This CDR3 has 15 residues. Here the CDR3 DNA reads TGTGCCAGCAGCCAAGCTACAGGGTTCCAAGAGACCCAGTACTTC. Translation: CASSQATGFQETQYF.

The chain uses TRBV6-6 and TRBJ1-1; the D gene is possibly TRBD1 (5 bases). There are 14 residues in the CDR3. CDR1 and CDR2 from the germline V gene are MNHNY and SVGAGI (reference sequence). The V end was cut by 7 bases, the J end by 4 bases, with 16 bases between. The CDR3 coding sequence is TGTGCCAGCATTCCCAGGGAGGGGATCACTGAAGCTTTCTTT. The encoded protein is CASIPREGITEAFF.

This chain uses TRBV15 with TRBJ2-3, with 9 bases aligning to TRBD1. V was pared by 1 base and J by 2 bases, with 1 base of the junction left unmatched. The germline V gene has CDR1 LNHNV and CDR2 YYDKDF (reference sequence). This CDR3 comprises 15 residues. The CDR3 region has the DNA TGTGCCACCAGCAGAGGGGACAGGGCCACAGATACGCAGTATTTT. It specifies CATSRGDRATDTQYF.

As to this clone: Other DNA sequences in this specimen translate into the identical CDR3. The chain links TRBV7-2 to TRBJ2-7; D might be TRBD1 (5 bases). Germline V gene data show CDR1 as SGHTA and CDR2 as FQGNSA. CDR3 length equals 13 residues. V lost 5 bases, J lost 6 bases, and 14 bases lay in between. The CDR3 loop reads CASSRNPGREQYF. CDR3 DNA sequence: TGTGCCAGCAGCCGAAATCCAGGGCGCGAGCAGTACTTC. The entire variable domain, with the rest obtained from reference TRBV7-2 and TRBJ2-7, is as follows: GAGVSQSPSNKVTEKGKDVELRCDPISGHTALYWYRQSLGQGLEFLIYFQGNSAPDKSGLPSDRFSAERTGGSVSTLTIQRTQQEDSAVYLCASSRNPGREQYFGPGTRLTVT.

This chain uses TRBV30 with TRBJ1-1; D gene unclear. Germline values: CDR1 GTSNPN, CDR2 SVGIG (reference sequence). The germline V and J ends were trimmed by 0 bases and 7 bases, with 9 bases remaining between them. The CDR3 totals 12 residues. CDR3 residues: CAWSVVTGEAFF. The CDR3 DNA follows: TGTGCCTGGAGTGTCGTGACTGGTGAAGCTTTCTTT. The whole variable domain, filled in from reference TRBV30 and TRBJ1-1, reads SQTIHQWPATLVQPVGSPLSLECTVEGTSNPNLYWYRQAAGRGLQLLFYSVGIGQISSEVPQNLSASRPQDRQFILSSKKLLLSDSGFYLCAWSVVTGEAFFGQGTRLTVV.

J is TRBJ2-7 and V is TRBV5-4; 9 bases fit TRBD2. This CDR3 region has 14 residues. Germline CDR1 reads SGHNT; CDR2 reads YYREEE (reference sequence). The V segment lost 4 bases and the J segment 3 bases; nucleotides outside the gene matches: 5. CDR3 sequence reads: CASSPSGGIYEQYF. In DNA, the CDR3 is TGTGCCAGCAGCCCGAGCGGGGGGATCTACGAGCAGTACTTC.

The J gene is TRBJ2-3, the V gene TRBV11-2; D might be TRBD2 (6 bases). This CDR3 is built from 17 residues. Germline V gene sequence: CDR1 SGHAT, CDR2 FQNNGV. The ends were cut back, 1 base at V and 0 bases at J, with 14 bases in the middle. The CDR3 DNA sequence: TGTGCCAGCAGCTTAGTGGCGGCGGGAACTAGCACAGATACGCAGTATTTT. Translating gives CASSLVAAGTSTDTQYF.

The chain carries TRBV27 and TRBJ1-6; D unresolved. The CDR3 contains 15 residues. CDR1 MNHEY and CDR2 SMNVEV come from the germline V gene (reference sequence). V lost 3 bases to trimming and J lost 5 bases, with 11 bases between them. The CDR3 protein is CASSFLGQHNSPLHF. Written as DNA, the CDR3 is TGTGCCAGCAGTTTCCTAGGGCAGCATAATTCACCCCTCCACTTT.

The J gene is TRBJ2-5, the V gene TRBV6-1, with 11 bases aligning to TRBD2. The CDR3 runs 14 residues. Germline V lookup: CDR1 MNHNS, CDR2 SASEGT. Trimming took 5 bases from V and 4 from J; bases not matched to a gene: 3. For the CDR3, the DNA is TGTGCCAGCAGTCCCGGGACTAGCGGAGAGACCCAGTACTTC. Its protein is CASSPGTSGETQYF.

The chain is built from TRBV5-4 and TRBJ2-3, with D perhaps given as TRBD1 or TRBD2 (6 bases each). Germline assignment: CDR1 SGHNT and CDR2 YYREEE (reference sequence). The germline V and J ends were trimmed by 3 bases and 2 bases, with 16 bases remaining between them. The CDR3 spans 16 residues. CDR3 nucleotide sequence: TGTGCCAGCAGCTCTCTCGAGGGGGGTTACACAGATACGCAGTATTTT. This gives the protein CASSSLEGGYTDTQYF.

This chain joins TRBV6-5 and TRBJ1-2, with D uncertain. V was pared by 0 bases and J by 4 bases, with 6 bases between. The CDR3 totals 13 residues. CDR1 and CDR2 (germline): MNHEY, SVGAGI. The CDR3 DNA is TGTGCCAGCAGTTACTCTTTACGCTATGGCTACACCTTC. Protein sequence: CASSYSLRYGYTF.

The rearrangement links TRBV5-1 to TRBJ2-7, with 9 bases fitting TRBD1. V dropped 4 bases and J dropped 3; count of bases not matched to a gene: 5. The CDR3 consists of 14 residues. Germline-derived CDR1 and CDR2 are SGHRS and YFSETQ. The CDR3 is CASSMGDRVYEQYF. Written as DNA, the CDR3 is TGCGCCAGCAGCATGGGGGACAGGGTCTACGAGCAGTACTTC. Full variable domain (missing parts from reference TRBV5-1 and TRBJ2-7): KAGVTQTPRYLIKTRGQQVTLSCSPISGHRSVSWYQQTPGQGLQFLFEYFSETQRNKGNFPGRFSGRQFSNSRSEMNVSTLELGDSALYLCASSMGDRVYEQYFGPGTRLTVT.

The CDR3, as DNA: TGTGCCAGCAGTTTTCCACAGCCGAACTATGGCTACACCTTC. This encodes CASSFPQPNYGYTF. The rearrangement joins TRBV28 to TRBJ1-2; D is uncertain. Germline V lookup: CDR1 MDHEN, CDR2 SYDVKM. This CDR3 spans 14 amino acids. The V and J ends lost 3 bases and 2 bases respectively, with 10 bases between them.

The rearrangement links TRBV9 to TRBJ2-7; D may be TRBD1 or TRBD2 (5 bases each). The CDR3 is 18 amino acids. The ends were cut back, 4 bases at V and 7 bases at J, with 30 bases in the middle. CDR1 and CDR2 (germline): SGDLS, YYNGEE. The CDR3 region has the DNA TGTGCCAGCAGCCGTGACCGCAATTCCGGGACGGGATTGGGGGAGCAGTACTTC. Its protein product is CASSRDRNSGTGLGEQYF. Full variable domain (missing parts from reference TRBV9 and TRBJ2-7): DSGVTQTPKHLITATGQRVTLRCSPRSGDLSVYWYQQSLDQGLQFLIQYYNGEERAKGNILERFSAQQFPDLHSELNLSSLELGDSALYFCASSRDRNSGTGLGEQYFGPGTRLTVT.